A selection of T cell receptor beta chains follows, all from one sample in a study of T-cell memory formation after mild COVID-19. TCRdb re-derived calls from the 5' RACE reads in MiXCR, one entry per CDR3 protein. In the table there are about 360,000 distinct CDR3 sequences, 10% to 15% of which are singletons. Sequenced input: PBMCs or a T cell subset sorted from them (not recorded which). The source is a man aged 18 to 35 who had mild COVID-19 (a few samples of this study predate the infection). Cell type and time point are not known. Both conserved end residues are part of each CDR3. The D gene is left open where the match is weak. Rows give clone size only sometimes, using once, few, many, or a class for an expanded clone.

V	length	J	size	D	DNA	CDR3
TRBV7-3	15	TRBJ2-1	many	-	TGTGCCAGCAGCTTAACTGTCGGCTCCTACAATGAGCAGTTCTTC	CASSLTVGSYNEQFF
TRBV12-3/TRBV12-4	13	TRBJ2-5	few	TRBD1	TGTGCCAGCAGTCTTCAGGGGGCTACGACCCAGTACTTC	CASSLQGATTQYF
TRBV6-2/TRBV6-3	15	TRBJ1-2	-	-	TGTGCCAGCAGAACCCAACTCTCTACTAACTATGGCTACACCTTC	CASRTQLSTNYGYTF
TRBV7-6	14	TRBJ2-3	-	-	TGTGCCAGCAGCTTAAACGGATTCACAGATACGCAGTATTTT	CASSLNGFTDTQYF
TRBV7-9	14	TRBJ2-5	few	TRBD2	TGTGCCAGCAGCTTAGCGCCTAGCGGGGAGACCCAGTACTTC	CASSLAPSGETQYF
TRBV6-2/TRBV6-3	14	TRBJ1-1	-	TRBD1	TGTGCCAGCACCCAAGGGGGCCAAACCACTGAAGCTTTCTTT	CASTQGGQTTEAFF
TRBV24-1	11	TRBJ2-3	few	-	TGTGCCATTGGGGCCGGCGATACGCAGTATTTT	CAIGAGDTQYF
TRBV10-2	17	TRBJ2-1	-	TRBD2	TGCGCCAGCACTCACACTGGACTAGCGGGGTTATACAATGAGCAGTTCTTC	CASTHTGLAGLYNEQFF
TRBV7-2	13	TRBJ2-1	few	-	TGTGCCAGCAGCTTCGGCCCTAAGTATGAGCAGTTCTTC	CASSFGPKYEQFF
TRBV5-6	14	TRBJ2-2	few	-	TGTGCCAGCAGCTTGAGGGGGAGGGCCGGGGAGCTGTTTTTT	CASSLRGRAGELFF
TRBV4-2	15	TRBJ2-5	few	TRBD1	TGTGCCAGCAGCCAAGGGGACAGGGGGGGAGAGACCCAGTACTTC	CASSQGDRGGETQYF
TRBV7-9	14	TRBJ1-1	few	TRBD1	TGTGCCAGCAGCTTAACAGGGGGCCTGACTGAAGCTTTCTTT	CASSLTGGLTEAFF
TRBV11-2	15	TRBJ2-7	-	TRBD2	TGTGCCAGCAGCTTAGAGGCTCTAGCGGGAGATGAGCAGTACTTC	CASSLEALAGDEQYF
TRBV6-2/TRBV6-3	15	TRBJ1-2	-	TRBD1	TGTGCCAGCAGCGACATCACAGGGGGCGCGGATGGCTACACCTTC	CASSDITGGADGYTF
TRBV6-5	15	TRBJ2-1	many	TRBD2	TGTGCCAGCAGTATACTAGCGGGTGAATACAATGAGCAGTTCTTC	CASSILAGEYNEQFF
TRBV6-5	15	TRBJ2-2	many	TRBD1	TGTGCCAGCAGACTCCCGGACAGGGACACCGGGGAGCTGTTTTTT	CASRLPDRDTGELFF
TRBV7-7	16	TRBJ2-2	-	-	TGTGCCAGCAGCTTAGGGCCCCGGGGCGACACCGGGGAGCTGTTTTTT	CASSLGPRGDTGELFF
TRBV4-2	17	TRBJ1-5	-	-	TGTGCCAGCAGCCACGGATCGGGACCCTACATTTATCAGCCCCAGCATTTT	CASSHGSGPYIYQPQHF
TRBV7-2	15	TRBJ2-5	many	-	TGTGCCAGCAGCTTAGGGCATCATACTCGGGAGACCCAGTACTTC	CASSLGHHTRETQYF
TRBV3-1	13	TRBJ1-5	few	-	TGTGCCAGCAGCCAAGGGAGCAATCAGCCCCAGCATTTT	CASSQGSNQPQHF
TRBV5-1	17	TRBJ2-1	few	TRBD2	TGCGCCAGCAGCCCTGGACTAGCGGGGGGCTCCTACAATGAGCAGTTCTTC	CASSPGLAGGSYNEQFF
TRBV21-1	18	TRBJ1-4	-	-	TGTGCCAGCAGCAAAGCGCCTCGTCGGGACAGGGTACGCGAAAAACTGTTTTTT	CASSKAPRRDRVREKLFF
TRBV12-3/TRBV12-4	16	TRBJ2-3	few	TRBD2	TGTGCCAGCAGGACCTCTAGCGGGTCTTTCACAGATACGCAGTATTTT	CASRTSSGSFTDTQYF
TRBV12-3/TRBV12-4	15	TRBJ2-3	few	-	TGTGCCAGCAGTTTTAATAGGTGGGGAGTCGGTACGCAGTATTTT	CASSFNRWGVGTQYF
TRBV5-5	16	TRBJ1-5	few	TRBD1	TGTGCCAGCAGCTGGGGGACAGGGGTGAGCAATCAGCCCCAGCATTTT	CASSWGTGVSNQPQHF
TRBV6-5	14	TRBJ1-2	few	-	TGTGCCAGCAGGCTTGACGGGTTTAACTATGGCTACACCTTC	CASRLDGFNYGYTF
TRBV6-2/TRBV6-3	15	TRBJ1-6	-	TRBD1	TGTGCCAGCAGTTACCTTGACAGGGGTAATTCACCCCTCCACTTT	CASSYLDRGNSPLHF
TRBV6-5	13	TRBJ1-1	-	-	TGTGCCAGCAGTTACTACGTAGGGACTGAAGCTTTCTTT	CASSYYVGTEAFF
TRBV18	15	TRBJ1-3	-	-	TGTGCCAGCTCATCCGCGGCCGGGACGGGAAACACCATATATTTT	CASSSAAGTGNTIYF
TRBV5-1	11	TRBJ2-2	many	-	TGCGCCAGCAGCTTCACCGGGGAGCTGTTTTTT	CASSFTGELFF
TRBV4-2	16	TRBJ2-1	many	-	TGTGCCAGCAGCCAAAGGCGGGGCCGTAATTACAATGAGCAGTTCTTC	CASSQRRGRNYNEQFF
TRBV7-9	13	TRBJ1-3	few	-	TGTGCCAGCACGCGGGGGCCCGGAAACACCATATATTTT	CASTRGPGNTIYF
TRBV7-2	15	TRBJ1-2	-	TRBD1	TGTGCCAGCAGTCCTACAGGGGGAGCTAACTATGGCTACACCTTC	CASSPTGGANYGYTF
TRBV7-2	15	TRBJ2-7	many	TRBD2	TGTGCCAGCAGCCCTCTAGCGGGGGGTGGATACGAGCAGTACTTC	CASSPLAGGGYEQYF
TRBV10-3	14	TRBJ2-3	few	-	TGTGCCATCAGTCGGGACCTCGGAACAGATACGCAGTATTTT	CAISRDLGTDTQYF
TRBV20-1	14	TRBJ2-7	many	-	TGCAGTGCTAGAGATGCAAGGAGCTCCTACGAGCAGTACTTC	CSARDARSSYEQYF
TRBV20-1	12	TRBJ1-1	-	-	TGCAGTGCTAGGATCATGAACACTGAAGCTTTCTTT	CSARIMNTEAFF
TRBV7-2	15	TRBJ2-1	-	TRBD2	TGTGCCAGCACGAGATGGGGCGGGGGGCCCAATGAGCAGTTCTTC	CASTRWGGGPNEQFF
TRBV7-9	16	TRBJ2-3	-	-	TGTGCCAGCAGCTTATGGGCAGGATCCCTCACAGATACGCAGTATTTT	CASSLWAGSLTDTQYF
TRBV25-1	14	TRBJ1-4	few	-	TGTGCCAGCAGACCAGGGGCGGGGGATGAAAAACTGTTTTTT	CASRPGAGDEKLFF
TRBV7-3	14	TRBJ2-5	-	TRBD2	TGTGCCAGCAGCACTAGCGGAGACCAAGAGACCCAGTACTTC	CASSTSGDQETQYF